The sample holds a few counts of the clone carrying this T cell receptor (beta chain). The antigen is not known. This sample stems from a study of shared clonotypes between healthy human individuals. Study at large: Donors had three CD4 naive, three CD4 memory, two CD8 naive and one CD8 memory plate apiece. General study points: Larger estimated richness was generally recorded for naive subsets relative to memory subsets.

This CDR3 comprises 10 residues. V gave up 4 bases and J gave up 5 bases, with 2 bases separating them. The germline CDR1 and CDR2 sequences are MNHNY and SVGAGI (reference sequence). CD4+ cells underwent separation, giving CD45RA+ naive and CD45RA-negative memory subsets. Using immunoSEQ multiplex PCR, the repertoire was profiled, and TCRdb retains in-frame clones only, with some absent. The table records over a million clones, around 78% of them present only once. This receptor was taken from a young man in good health. Some clones in this sample may be carry-over from other donors' samples. The J gene is TRBJ2-5, the V gene TRBV6-6; D gene uncertain. The specimen sequenced was memory CD4+ T cells from PBMCs. Stated subset: CD45RA-negative fraction. CDR3 nucleotide sequence: TGTGCCAGCAGTTTCGAGACCCAGTACTTC. Amino acids: CASSFETQYF.